The 23 T cell receptor beta chains listed next were all sequenced from one sample in a study of blood T cell repertoires in COVID-19. Sequencing used immunoSEQ multiplex PCR; TCRdb keeps in-frame clones, though not all of them. The sample contains roughly 250,000 clones, 82% of which appear only once. Sequencing was carried out using peripheral blood. All receptors derive from a woman in her sixties or seventies with active or convalescent COVID-19.

Here the CDR3 DNA reads TGTGCCAGCAGCTTAGAGGCGGGGGGGGCAGATACGCAGTATTTT. Its translation: CASSLEAGGADTQYF. The chain couples TRBV7-6 to TRBJ2-3, with 9 bases aligning to TRBD2. Germline CDR1 and CDR2: SGHVS and FNYEAQ. This CDR3 is built from 15 residues. Trimming cost V 1 base and J 4 bases; bases outside gene matches: 3.

This rearrangement joins TRBV28 to TRBJ2-3; 9 bases align to TRBD2. CDR1 and CDR2 from the germline V gene are MDHEN and SYDVKM. V shed 3 bases and J 4 bases; nucleotides not matched to a gene: 2. The CDR3 covers 14 residues. The CDR3 coding sequence is TGTGCCAGCAGTTTCGAGCGGGGGGCAGATACGCAGTATTTT. It translates to CASSFERGADTQYF. The variable domain in full, with the rest retrieved from reference TRBV28 and TRBJ2-3, is DVKVTQSSRYLVKRTGEKVFLECVQDMDHENMFWYRQDPGLGLRLIYFSYDVKMKEKGDIPEGYSVSREKKERFSLILESASTNQTSMYLCASSFERGADTQYFGPGTRLTVL.

The chain recombines TRBV7-2 with TRBJ1-1; 10 nucleotides line up with TRBD1. Germline CDR1 SGHTA, CDR2 FQGNSA. Losses at the gene ends were 5 bases for V and 4 bases for J; bases not matched to a gene: 4. CDR3 size: 14 residues. The CDR3 region has the DNA TGTGCCAGCAGCCCCCGGACAGGGGGCACTGAAGCTTTCTTT. Its translation: CASSPRTGGTEAFF.

The chain has TRBV5-6 and TRBJ1-6, with D possibly matching TRBD1 (5 bases). The CDR3 contains 15 residues. V was shortened by 0 bases and J by 7 bases, with 11 bases between the two germline ends. Looked up from germline, CDR1 is SGHDT and CDR2 is YYEEEE. The CDR3 nucleotides read TGTGCCAGCAGCTTGGGATCAGGGATCAATTCACCCCTCCACTTT. This gives the protein CASSLGSGINSPLHF.

The rearrangement joins TRBV18 to TRBJ1-1; perhaps TRBD1 as D (5 bases). This CDR3 is built from 15 residues. V was trimmed by 0 bases and J by 5 bases, leaving 13 bases between them. Germline-derived CDR1 and CDR2 are KGHSH and LQKENI. CDR3 region: CASSPPGGVGTEAFF. The CDR3 region has the DNA TGTGCCAGCTCACCACCCGGGGGAGTGGGGACTGAAGCTTTCTTT.

The V call is TRBV7-8, the J call TRBJ2-7; the match to TRBD1 covers 9 bases. This CDR3 spans 15 amino acids. Unmatched junction bases numbered 9, after V lost 4 bases and J lost 5 bases. Looked up from germline, CDR1 is SGHVS and CDR2 is FQNEAQ. As DNA, the CDR3 is TGTGCCAGCAGCTCCTTTACAGGGGGCCTCAACGAGCAGTACTTC. Translated, it gives CASSSFTGGLNEQYF.

This clone was observed a handful of times. The chain employs TRBV5-1 and TRBJ1-2, with D possibly matching TRBD1 (6 bases). Germline CDR1 and CDR2: SGHRS and YFSETQ. This CDR3 contains 14 residues. Trimming took off 7 bases at V and 2 bases at J, with 15 bases between the two ends. CDR3 residues: CASSSGTPNYGYTF. DNA of the CDR3: TGCGCCAGCTCTTCCGGGACACCCAACTATGGCTACACCTTC. Based on the CDR3 plus reference TRBV5-1 and TRBJ1-2, the full variable domain is KAGVTQTPRYLIKTRGQQVTLSCSPISGHRSVSWYQQTPGQGLQFLFEYFSETQRNKGNFPGRFSGRQFSNSRSEMNVSTLELGDSALYLCASSSGTPNYGYTFGSGTRLTVV.

This chain's CDR3 is CASSEEGRIYGYTF. The CDR3 DNA is TGTGCCAGCAGTGAAGAGGGGCGGATCTATGGCTACACCTTC. The chain couples TRBV6-1 to TRBJ1-2; D is perhaps TRBD1 (5 bases). This CDR3 contains 14 residues. Germline CDR1 MNHNS, CDR2 SASEGT. The V gene lost 1 base and the J gene lost 4 bases, with 10 bases spanning the gap.

This clone was observed a few times. This rearrangement joins TRBV29-1 to TRBJ1-5; no reliable D call. The V and J ends lost 4 bases and 4 bases respectively, with 8 bases between them. The CDR3 consists of 12 residues. The germline V gene encodes CDR1 SQVTM and CDR2 ANQGSEA. The CDR3 sequence is CSVAGSNQPQHF. For the CDR3, the DNA is TGCAGCGTTGCGGGTTCTAATCAGCCCCAGCATTTT.

The chain links TRBV3-1 (or the pseudogene TRBV3-2) to TRBJ2-3; 7 positions agree with TRBD2. The V gene end was trimmed by 1 base and the J gene end by 3 bases; junction bases not matched to a gene: 7. The CDR3 totals 16 residues. In germline, CDR1 is LGHDT, CDR2 YNNKEL (reference sequence). The CDR3 nucleotides read TGTGCCAGCAGCCAAGGGGGGGGACTATCAACAGATACGCAGTATTTT. This encodes CASSQGGGLSTDTQYF.

The rearrangement links TRBV7-6 to TRBJ2-1; a possible D gene is TRBD1 (5 bases). This CDR3 has 17 amino acids. CDR1 and CDR2 (germline): SGHVS, FNYEAQ. V gave up 5 bases and J gave up 5 bases, with 22 bases separating them. The DNA for the CDR3 is TGTGCCAGCAGCCCAACCCGCGCCAGGGCCCCCAACAATGAGCAGTTCTTC. It encodes CASSPTRARAPNNEQFF.

The J gene is TRBJ1-6, the V gene TRBV2; D unclear. Trimming pared 6 bases from V and 3 bases from J, leaving 9 bases between. CDR1 is SNHLY and CDR2 is FYNNEI in the germline V gene. The CDR3 is 14 amino acids. This CDR3 reads CASRARDYNSPLHF. CDR3 bases: TGTGCCAGCAGGGCCCGGGACTATAATTCACCCCTCCACTTT.

The chain couples TRBV6-5 to TRBJ1-1; a possible D gene is TRBD1 (5 bases). The CDR3 loop spans 13 amino acids. V was clipped by 6 bases and J by 1 base, with 9 bases between them. Germline CDR1 reads MNHEY; CDR2 reads SVGAGI. The CDR3 protein is CASSPGQNTEAFF. CDR3 DNA: TGTGCCAGCAGCCCCGGACAGAACACTGAAGCTTTCTTT.

The chain carries TRBV10-2 and TRBJ2-7; D is possibly TRBD2 (5 bases). Germline V gene data show CDR1 as WSHSY and CDR2 as SAAADI. V lost 3 bases and J lost 1, with 10 bases in between. The CDR3 runs to 14 residues. The CDR3 coding sequence is TGCGCCAGCAGTGACGACTATACTTCCTACGAGCAGTACTTC. Its translation: CASSDDYTSYEQYF.

The chain combines TRBV15 with TRBJ2-3, with 7 bases matching TRBD2. From germline, CDR1 is LNHNV and CDR2 YYDKDF (reference sequence). The CDR3 runs 16 residues. V shed 1 base, J shed 0 bases, and the junction held 4 bases outside the gene matches. CDR3 DNA sequence: TGTGCCACCAGCAGAGGTAGCGGGCCTAGCACAGATACGCAGTATTTT. As protein: CATSRGSGPSTDTQYF.

The V gene is TRBV19, the J gene TRBJ2-7; the D is unclear. This CDR3 region has 16 residues. The germline V and J ends were trimmed by 6 bases and 4 bases, with 22 bases remaining between them. The germline gives CDR1 LNHDA, CDR2 SQIVND (reference sequence). The CDR3 spells CASSPRGQDGRYEQYF. Written as DNA, the CDR3 is TGTGCCAGTAGCCCCCGTGGGCAGGATGGTAGGTACGAGCAGTACTTC.

This clone was found once. The chain uses TRBV9 and TRBJ2-1; TRBD2 is a possible D gene (6 bases). The V gene lost 2 bases and the J gene lost 2 bases, with 11 bases spanning the gap. The CDR3 length is 15 residues. From germline, CDR1 is SGDLS and CDR2 YYNGEE. The CDR3 coding sequence is TGTGCCAGCAGCGTCGAAGGGACTCCCTACAATGAGCAGTTCTTC. This gives the protein CASSVEGTPYNEQFF. Based on the CDR3 plus reference TRBV9 and TRBJ2-1, the full variable domain is DSGVTQTPKHLITATGQRVTLRCSPRSGDLSVYWYQQSLDQGLQFLIQYYNGEERAKGNILERFSAQQFPDLHSELNLSSLELGDSALYFCASSVEGTPYNEQFFGPGTRLTVL.

This chain joins TRBV14 and TRBJ2-1; TRBD2 aligns across 7 bases. The length of the CDR3 is 15 residues. In germline, CDR1 is SGHDN, CDR2 FVKESK. V lost 4 bases to trimming and J lost 6 bases; unmatched junction nucleotides: 9. The CDR3 region is CASSLAGRRINEQFF. In DNA, the CDR3 is TGTGCCAGCAGCCTAGCGGGTCGGCGGATCAATGAGCAGTTCTTC.

V gene TRBV4-1 combines with J gene TRBJ1-1; possibly TRBD1 for D (6 bases). There are 15 residues in the CDR3. The V end was cut by 1 base, the J end by 1 base, with 10 bases between. Germline-derived CDR1 and CDR2 are MGHRA and YSYEKL. Here the CDR3 reads CASSQVARGNTEAFF. CDR3 sequence (DNA): TGCGCCAGCAGCCAAGTGGCCAGGGGGAACACTGAAGCTTTCTTT.

This clone was recorded only once. The rearrangement joins TRBV9 to TRBJ2-5; 9 positions match TRBD2. The germline V gene has CDR1 SGDLS and CDR2 YYNGEE. The CDR3 loop spans 15 amino acids. The J segment lost 5 bases and the V segment lost 3 bases, leaving 8 bases of the junction unmatched. The CDR3 DNA reads TGTGCCAGCAGCGCGGCTAGCGGGGCGGGTGAGACCCAGTACTTC. Translated: CASSAASGAGETQYF.

The rearrangement joins TRBV7-9 to TRBJ1-6; 9 nucleotides match TRBD1. The CDR3 runs to 16 residues. CDR1 SEHNR and CDR2 FQNEAQ come from the germline V gene (reference sequence). V trimming: 3 bases; J trimming: 10 bases; junction bases outside the gene matches: 10. The CDR3: CASSFSSGTGRSPLHF. Here the CDR3 DNA reads TGTGCCAGCAGCTTTTCAAGTGGGACAGGGAGGTCACCCCTCCACTTT.

The chain uses TRBV11-2 and TRBJ2-3; TRBD2 aligns across 8 bases. V lost 6 bases and J lost 2; bases outside the gene matches: 4. Germline CDR1 and CDR2: SGHAT and FQNNGV. The CDR3 is 14 residues long. The CDR3 reads CASRKRGPTDTQYF. CDR3 sequence (DNA): TGTGCCAGCAGAAAGCGGGGGCCCACAGATACGCAGTATTTT.

The chain recombines TRBV10-1 with TRBJ2-7; TRBD1 matches 7 bases. V lost 10 bases, J lost 0 bases, and 3 bases stayed unmatched. Per the germline V gene, CDR1 is WNHNN and CDR2 is SYGVQD (reference sequence). The CDR3 is 12 amino acids. CDR3 sequence: CAIDRDSYEQYF. In nucleotides, the CDR3 is TGCGCCATCGACAGGGACTCCTACGAGCAGTACTTC.